This T cell receptor beta chain was obtained from a study of OX40 agonist ivuxolimab in advanced cancers. Background on the study: Ivuxolimab was delivered to patients intravenously every 2 weeks at doses spanning 0.01 to 10 mg/kg. Every patient in dose escalation had hepatocellular carcinoma, melanoma, renal cell or head and neck cancer.

The protocol was immunoSEQ multiplex PCR, while the TCRdb copy is restricted to in-frame clones and leaves out a portion. The table records roughly 67,000 clones, nearly 90% of them present only once. The CDR3 is 13 amino acids. V lost 3 bases to trimming and J lost 5 bases, with 10 bases between them. The germline V gene has CDR1 MGHRA and CDR2 YSYEKL. This sample comprised CD4+ or CD8+ T cells sorted from blood, obtained in a trial of the OX40 agonist ivuxolimab. The rearrangement joins TRBV4-1 to TRBJ1-2; tentative D call: TRBD1 (6 bases). The TCR comes from an adult with an advanced solid tumor such as melanoma, head and neck, liver or kidney cancer. CDR3 in DNA: TGCGCCAGCAGCCAGGGGGCGCTTTATGGCTACACCTTC. Amino acids: CASSQGALYGYTF.